What follows are 31 T cell receptor beta chains derived from one specimen sequenced in a study of T-cell reconstitution after alpha-beta-depleted transplantation in children. TCRbeta library construction was performed incorporating unique molecular identifiers. TCRdb independently ran MiXCR on the PCR reads; one entry per CDR3 protein. The repertoire holds about a million distinct CDR3 sequences, with around 30% as singletons. The specimen was PBMCs, mostly from graft donor cells, collected 360 days after TCRalphabeta/CD19-depleted stem cell transplant. These receptor sequences come from a boy under two years old who had a stem cell transplant for SCID, so the T cells may come from the graft donor.

This clonotype was observed a few times. This chain uses TRBV25-1 with TRBJ2-2; 8 bases fit TRBD1. CDR3 length equals 16 residues. Germline lookup yields CDR1 MGHDK and CDR2 SYGVNS. With 3 bases clipped from V and 3 bases from J, the junction kept 6 bases outside the gene matches. The CDR3 is CASSDLTGVDTGELFF. Written as DNA, the CDR3 is TGTGCCAGCAGTGACCTGACAGGGGTGGACACCGGGGAGCTGTTTTTT.

The chain combines TRBV12-3 or TRBV12-4 with TRBJ2-3; perhaps TRBD2 as D (7 bases). The CDR3 totals 15 residues. Trimming removed 3 bases at V and 3 bases at J, with 13 bases between. CDR3 in DNA: TGTGCCAGCAGTTTTTTCGGGGGGCGGACAGATACGCAGTATTTT. It specifies CASSFFGGRTDTQYF.

The gene calls are TRBV12-3 or TRBV12-4 and TRBJ1-2; no reliable D call. V was trimmed by 1 base and J by 2 bases, leaving 8 bases between them. The CDR3 length is 14 residues. CDR3 amino acids: CASSLGAPNYGYTF. CDR3 DNA sequence: TGTGCCAGCAGTTTAGGTGCGCCAAACTATGGCTACACCTTC.

This chain joins TRBV20-1 and TRBJ2-7; D not certain. Per germline, CDR1 DFQATT and CDR2 SNEGSKA (reference sequence). The CDR3 is 15 residues long. The germline V and J ends were trimmed by 5 bases and 2 bases, with 19 bases remaining between them. CDR3 in amino acids: CSAPVPRRLTYEQYF. The CDR3 DNA is TGCAGTGCTCCCGTGCCTAGGCGGCTCACCTACGAGCAGTACTTC.

This chain links TRBV24-1 with TRBJ2-5, with TRBD2 identical over 8 bases. The CDR3 is made up of 15 amino acids. In germline, CDR1 is KGHDR, CDR2 SFDVKD. The V segment lost 4 bases and the J segment 1 base; nucleotides outside the gene matches: 4. The chain's CDR3 is CATSEVGGGQETQYF. The CDR3 nucleotides are TGTGCCACCAGTGAGGTCGGGGGGGGCCAAGAGACCCAGTACTTC.

In this sample, this clonotype turned up a few times. The V gene is TRBV7-2, the J gene TRBJ2-2, with D hard to call. Deletions cut 0 bases from V and 0 bases from J, with 11 bases between. This CDR3 has 17 residues. Germline CDR1 and CDR2: SGHTA and FQGNSA. The CDR3 DNA reads as TGTGCCAGCAGCTTAGCCAGGCACACTACGAACACCGGGGAGCTGTTTTTT. Its translation is CASSLARHTTNTGELFF.

The chain carries TRBV9 and TRBJ1-1; D gene uncertain. CDR1 and CDR2 (germline): SGDLS, YYNGEE. V was trimmed by 4 bases and J by 1 base, leaving 8 bases between them. The CDR3 is 13 residues long. The chain's CDR3 is CASSPNGNTEAFF. The CDR3 DNA reads as TGTGCCAGCAGCCCCAACGGGAACACTGAAGCTTTCTTT.

This chain connects TRBV12-3 or TRBV12-4 to TRBJ2-3; D unclear. V was cut by 7 bases and J by 8 bases, with 19 bases left in between. The CDR3 length is 14 residues. The chain's CDR3 is CASTTLDGIGTQYF. The CDR3, as DNA: TGTGCCAGCACCACGTTGGACGGAATTGGTACGCAGTATTTT.

This chain uses TRBV4-2 with TRBJ2-5; TRBD2 matches at 7 bases. V shed 1 base, J shed 4 bases, and the junction held 12 bases outside the gene matches. Germline-derived CDR1 and CDR2 are LGHNA and YNFKEQ. This CDR3 contains 17 residues. CDR3 nucleotides: TGTGCCAGCAGCCAAGGGAGCACTAGCGTTTTACGAGAGACCCAGTACTTC. Protein product: CASSQGSTSVLRETQYF.

This clonotype was found many times. This chain joins TRBV7-2 and TRBJ2-3; tentative D call: TRBD2 (7 bases). The V end was cut by 5 bases, the J end by 1 base, with 16 bases between. CDR1 is SGHTA, CDR2 FQGNSA, per germline. This CDR3 has 16 amino acids. DNA for the CDR3: TGTGCCAGCAGCCTAAGGCGGGGGCCAGGCACAGATACGCAGTATTTT. Translated: CASSLRRGPGTDTQYF.

This clonotype was seen a few times. The chain couples TRBV11-2 to TRBJ1-5, with D tentatively TRBD1 (5 bases). V lost 1 base to trimming and J lost 4 bases, with 11 bases between them. This CDR3 contains 15 residues. Germline V gene data show CDR1 as SGHAT and CDR2 as FQNNGV. Written as DNA, the CDR3 is TGTGCCAGCAGCTTAGGGGGCAGGGAGAATCAGCCCCAGCATTTT. Its protein is CASSLGGRENQPQHF.

Concerning this clonotype: One junction end does not reproduce the germline sequence, and a read error may be involved. The chain employs TRBV27 and TRBJ2-1; 8 bases map to TRBD2. CDR1 MNHEY and CDR2 SMNVEV come from the germline V gene (reference sequence). The CDR3 covers 19 residues. CDR3 bases: TGTGCCAGCAGTCCCCTGTATAGCGGGGATCTCTTCTCCTACAATAAGCAGTTCTTC. Encoded protein: CASSPLYSGDLFSYNKQFF.

This clonotype has a handful of counts. This CDR3 is CASSSQRGRYEKLFF. DNA of the CDR3: TGTGCCAGCAGCTCCCAGAGGGGGAGGTATGAAAAACTGTTTTTT. J is TRBJ1-4 and V is TRBV5-5; D may be TRBD1 (6 bases). The ends were cut back, 3 bases at V and 6 bases at J, with 15 bases in the middle. CDR3 length: 15 amino acids. Germline CDR1 and CDR2: SGHKS and YYEKEE (reference sequence).

The gene calls are TRBV20-1 and TRBJ2-3; 9 nucleotides agree with TRBD1. The CDR3 is 15 residues long. V was clipped by 0 bases and J by 2 bases; unmatched bases: 3. From germline, CDR1 is DFQATT and CDR2 SNEGSKA (reference sequence). CDR3 DNA sequence: TGCAGTGCTAGAGATGGGACAGGGTACACAGATACGCAGTATTTT. Translated, it gives CSARDGTGYTDTQYF.

There are many counts of this clonotype. V is TRBV28 and J is TRBJ1-5; 11 bases are shared with TRBD1. The trim removed 10 bases at V and 7 bases at J, leaving 6 bases unmatched. From germline, CDR1 is MDHEN and CDR2 SYDVKM. This CDR3 has 13 amino acids. The CDR3 reads CATRDRGNQPQHF. As DNA, the CDR3 is TGTGCCACCCGGGACAGGGGGAACCAGCCCCAGCATTTT. The complete variable domain, with remaining parts taken from reference TRBV28 and TRBJ1-5, reads DVKVTQSSRYLVKRTGEKVFLECVQDMDHENMFWYRQDPGLGLRLIYFSYDVKMKEKGDIPEGYSVSREKKERFSLILESASTNQTSMYLCATRDRGNQPQHFGDGTRLSIL.

V is TRBV5-1 and J is TRBJ2-7; no definite D call. The V gene lost 0 bases and the J gene lost 1 base, with 11 bases spanning the gap. CDR3 length: 15 residues. CDR1 and CDR2 from the germline V gene are SGHRS and YFSETQ. The CDR3 here is CASSLGADTSYEQYF. CDR3 in DNA: TGCGCCAGCAGCTTGGGGGCAGACACTTCCTACGAGCAGTACTTC.

The table lists this clonotype with a few counts. This chain uses TRBV7-9 with TRBJ2-1; TRBD1 matches 9 bases. V dropped 5 bases and J dropped 0; count of bases not matched to a gene: 8. This CDR3 has 17 residues. Germline CDR1 is SEHNR and CDR2 is FQNEAQ (reference sequence). In DNA form, the CDR3 reads TGTGCCAGCAGCCCAGGGACAGGGCTAAGCTCCTACAATGAGCAGTTCTTC. Protein sequence: CASSPGTGLSSYNEQFF.

In its sample, this clonotype was seen once. The rearrangement links TRBV6-5 to TRBJ1-1; 7 bases fit TRBD1. Germline V lookup: CDR1 MNHEY, CDR2 SVGAGI. The CDR3 covers 14 residues. With 2 bases clipped from V and 2 bases from J, the junction kept 2 bases outside the gene matches. Here the CDR3 reads CASSYGTDNTEAFF. CDR3 DNA: TGTGCCAGCAGTTACGGGACAGACAACACTGAAGCTTTCTTT.

This clonotype was observed a handful of times. The chain employs TRBV12-3 or TRBV12-4 and TRBJ2-7, with 9 positions matching TRBD2. Unmatched junction bases numbered 5, after V lost 1 base and J lost 4 bases. The CDR3 runs to 15 residues. CDR3 bases: TGTGCCAGCAGTTTAGGTAGCGGGGGCTCATACGAGCAGTACTTC. This gives the protein CASSLGSGGSYEQYF.

The chain combines TRBV6-5 with TRBJ2-5, with a tentative D call TRBD1 (6 bases). Trimming stripped 4 bases from V and 1 base from J, with 10 bases between. CDR1 MNHEY and CDR2 SVGAGI come from the germline V gene. The CDR3 is made up of 14 amino acids. CDR3 loop: CASSFQDSQETQYF. The CDR3 bases are TGTGCCAGCAGTTTTCAGGACAGCCAAGAGACCCAGTACTTC.

This clonotype was recorded a few times. V gene TRBV7-2 combines with J gene TRBJ2-5; TRBD1 aligns across 9 bases. Germline V lookup: CDR1 SGHTA, CDR2 FQGNSA. The CDR3 sequence is 17 residues long. V gave up 2 bases and J gave up 5 bases; unmatched junction bases: 12. In DNA form, the CDR3 reads TGTGCCAGCAGCTTATTTAAAGGGACAGGGAGAGGGGAGACCCAGTACTTC. Protein product: CASSLFKGTGRGETQYF.

This rearrangement joins TRBV25-1 to TRBJ2-1; D is perhaps TRBD2 (7 bases). Germline CDR1 reads MGHDK; CDR2 reads SYGVNS. The CDR3 has 14 residues. V was shortened by 8 bases and J by 4 bases, with 15 bases between the two germline ends. CDR3 region: CASEGGTYYNEQFF. Here the CDR3 DNA reads TGTGCCAGCGAGGGGGGGACATATTACAATGAGCAGTTCTTC.

The genes are TRBV20-1 and TRBJ2-1, with 9 bases lining up with TRBD2. Per the germline V gene, CDR1 is DFQATT and CDR2 is SNEGSKA (reference sequence). This CDR3 has 14 residues. V dropped 3 bases and J dropped 0; count of bases not matched to a gene: 0. The CDR3 DNA sequence: TGCAGTGCTAGGACTAGCGGCTCCTACAATGAGCAGTTCTTC. This sequence encodes CSARTSGSYNEQFF.

The CDR3 here is CASSDTGLSFHEQYF. In DNA, the CDR3 is TGTGCCAGCAGTGATACGGGGCTCAGCTTCCACGAGCAGTACTTC. The chain combines TRBV25-1 with TRBJ2-7, with D possibly being TRBD1 or TRBD2 (5 bases each). The germline V gene has CDR1 MGHDK and CDR2 SYGVNS. V was trimmed by 3 bases and J by 5 bases, leaving 17 bases between them. The CDR3 extends over 15 amino acids.

This clonotype was picked up many times. The junction departs from germline at one end; a sequencing error may be responsible. This chain uses TRBV4-1 with TRBJ2-7; 9 nucleotides match TRBD2. The CDR3 covers 14 residues. Germline V gene data show CDR1 as MGHRA and CDR2 as YSYEKL. CDR3 loop: CASSQGRGGYEQYF. CDR3 bases: TGTGCCAGCAGCCAGGGGCGGGGGGGCTACGAGCAGTACTTC.

This rearrangement joins TRBV29-1 to TRBJ2-2; no definite D call. The ends were cut back, 5 bases at V and 5 bases at J, with 3 bases in the middle. The CDR3 has 10 amino acids. Germline assignment: CDR1 SQVTM and CDR2 ANQGSEA. The CDR3 sequence: CSVQTGELFF. The CDR3 coding sequence is TGCAGCGTTCAAACCGGGGAGCTGTTTTTT.

The CDR3 sequence: CSARGAGFNSPLHF. CDR3 nucleotides: TGCAGTGCTAGAGGGGCGGGGTTCAATTCACCCCTCCACTTT. This chain uses TRBV20-1 with TRBJ1-6, with D uncertain. There are 14 residues in the CDR3. V lost 1 base and J 7 bases, leaving 11 bases between the germline ends. From germline, CDR1 is DFQATT and CDR2 SNEGSKA (reference sequence).

The gene calls are TRBV7-3 and TRBJ2-2; possibly TRBD1 for D (6 bases). Germline V gives CDR1 SGHTA, CDR2 FQGTGA. There are 14 residues in the CDR3. V lost 6 bases and J 4 bases, leaving 12 bases between the germline ends. CDR3 residues: CASRQTGTTGELFF. DNA of the CDR3: TGTGCCAGCAGACAGACAGGAACCACCGGGGAGCTGTTTTTT. Looking up the rest from reference TRBV7-3 and TRBJ2-2 gives the full variable domain: GAGVSQTPSNKVTEKGKYVELRCDPISGHTALYWYRQSLGQGPEFLIYFQGTGAADDSGLPNDRFFAVRPEGSVSTLKIQRTERGDSAVYLCASRQTGTTGELFFGEGSRLTVL.

There are a few counts of this clonotype. The chain has TRBV20-1 and TRBJ2-5, with 14 bases identical to TRBD2. CDR1 and CDR2 from the germline V gene are DFQATT and SNEGSKA (reference sequence). After removal of 6 bases from V and 5 bases from J, the junction contained 5 bases not matched to a gene. The CDR3 sequence is 14 residues long. The CDR3, as DNA: TGCAGTGCCCGACTAGCGGGGGGGAGGGAGACCCAGTACTTC. Translation gives CSARLAGGRETQYF.

V and J are TRBV5-1 and TRBJ2-1, with D unclear. This CDR3 spans 14 amino acids. Trimming removed 1 base at V and 7 bases at J, with 12 bases between. CDR1 SGHRS and CDR2 YFSETQ come from the germline V gene. The CDR3 here is CASSLIFLRNEQFF. DNA for the CDR3: TGCGCCAGCAGCTTGATCTTTCTAAGGAATGAGCAGTTCTTC.

There are many counts of this clonotype. The rearrangement uses TRBV6-1 and TRBJ1-1; 8 bases agree with TRBD1. V shed 8 bases, J shed 1 base, and the junction held 6 bases outside the gene matches. The CDR3 contains 14 residues. The germline gives CDR1 MNHNS, CDR2 SASEGT. The CDR3 reads CASRPQGANTEAFF. For the CDR3, the DNA is TGTGCCAGCCGGCCCCAGGGGGCGAACACTGAAGCTTTCTTT.